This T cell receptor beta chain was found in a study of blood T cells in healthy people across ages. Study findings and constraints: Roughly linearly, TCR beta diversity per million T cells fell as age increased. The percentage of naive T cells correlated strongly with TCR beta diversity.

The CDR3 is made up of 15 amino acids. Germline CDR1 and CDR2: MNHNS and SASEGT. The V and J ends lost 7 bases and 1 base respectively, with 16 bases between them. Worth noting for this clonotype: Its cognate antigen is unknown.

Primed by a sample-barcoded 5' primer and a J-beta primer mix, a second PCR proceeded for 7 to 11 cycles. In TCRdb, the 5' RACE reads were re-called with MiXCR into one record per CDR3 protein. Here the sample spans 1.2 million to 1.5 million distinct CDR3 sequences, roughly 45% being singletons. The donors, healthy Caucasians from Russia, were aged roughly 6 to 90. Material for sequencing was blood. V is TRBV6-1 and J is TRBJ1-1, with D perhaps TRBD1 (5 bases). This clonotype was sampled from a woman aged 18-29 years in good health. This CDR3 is CASKVRGGQNTEAFF. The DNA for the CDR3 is TGTGCCAGCAAGGTGCGAGGAGGACAGAACACTGAAGCTTTCTTT.